These T cell receptor beta chains were read from a single sample in a study of identical twins. TCRdb used MiXCR to reprocess the 5' RACE reads, holding one entry per CDR3 protein. The table shows around 1.7 million distinct CDR3 sequences, with roughly a third occurring only once. Sequenced sample: cord blood. All receptors come from a newborn girl in good health. The CDR3 runs from the conserved cysteine through the conserved F or W. Fields, in order: D gene, clone size, J gene, V gene, CDR3 DNA, CDR3 protein. The D gene is left open where the match is weak. Size tells how often a clone was seen (once, few, many) or the class of an expanded clone, and some rows leave it out.

>-|many|TRBJ2-7|TRBV10-3
TGTGCCATCAGTGAGTCATTACTAGGCGAGCAGTACTTC
CAISESLLGEQYF
>-|few|TRBJ1-2|TRBV7-8
TGTGCCAGCAGCCCATTAGGAGTGGGAAACTATGGCTACACCTTC
CASSPLGVGNYGYTF
>TRBD1|-|TRBJ1-2|TRBV7-6
TGTGCCAGCAGCTTTGACAGGGATGGTGGCTACACCTTC
CASSFDRDGGYTF
>-|-|TRBJ2-3|TRBV12-3/TRBV12-4
TGTGCCAGCAGTGCCGGGGACGGGACTACAGATACGCAGTATTTT
CASSAGDGTTDTQYF
>-|-|TRBJ2-1|TRBV29-1
TGCAGCGTATTGGGACGCCGGGACGGACCGAACAATGAGCAGTTCTTC
CSVLGRRDGPNNEQFF
>TRBD1|many|TRBJ1-2|TRBV29-1
TGCAGCGTTGGACAGGGAGATGGCTACACCTTC
CSVGQGDGYTF
>-|-|TRBJ2-3|TRBV20-1
TGCAGTGCTAGTACCCCTAGCACAGATACGCAGTATTTT
CSASTPSTDTQYF
>-|many|TRBJ2-1|TRBV20-1
TGCAGTGCTAGAGGTGGGCCTTACAATGAGCAGTTCTTC
CSARGGPYNEQFF
>TRBD1|-|TRBJ1-2|TRBV25-1
TGTGCCAGCGGTCTTTCCGGGACAGCCTATGGCTACACCTTC
CASGLSGTAYGYTF
>-|-|TRBJ1-1|TRBV7-7
TGTGCTAGCAGCTTGGGGGAGACAGTTCTAGGAGCTTTCTTT
CASSLGETVLGAFF
>TRBD2|few|TRBJ2-7|TRBV2
TGTGCCAGCAGTGAACAGACTAGCGGGATCAACGAGCAGTACTTC
CASSEQTSGINEQYF
>TRBD1|-|TRBJ2-7|TRBV29-1
TGCAGCGCCGGGACAGGGGGAATCGAGCAGTACTTC
CSAGTGGIEQYF
>-|-|TRBJ2-4|TRBV11-2
TGTGCCAGCAGCTCCCTCCGGGACCCCCAACGGAACATTCAGTACTTC
CASSSLRDPQRNIQYF
>TRBD2|-|TRBJ2-3|TRBV6-1
TGTGCCAGCAGACCCCACCGGACTAGGAGGGTAACAGATACGCAGTATTTT
CASRPHRTRRVTDTQYF
>-|-|TRBJ1-2|TRBV6-6
TGTGCCAGCAGTTACGGGGATGGCCACACCTTC
CASSYGDGHTF
>TRBD2|few|TRBJ2-1|TRBV7-2
TGTGCCAGCAGCTTAGGACTAGCGGGAGGAGTTGAGCAGTTCTTC
CASSLGLAGGVEQFF
>-|-|TRBJ2-7|TRBV6-6
TGTGCCAGCAGTTACTCCTACTTTTACGAGCAGTACTTC
CASSYSYFYEQYF
>TRBD2|few|TRBJ2-1|TRBV29-1
TGCAGCGTTGAGTCTAGCGGGGTACACAATGAGCAGTTCTTC
CSVESSGVHNEQFF
>-|once|TRBJ2-4|TRBV6-1
TGTGCCAGCTGCTGGCGGTCCAAAAACATTCAGTACTTC
CASCWRSKNIQYF
>-|few|TRBJ2-1|TRBV7-8
TGTGCCAGCAGCTTAGGGGGGGGGGCAATCTACAATGAGCAGTTCTTC
CASSLGGGAIYNEQFF
>-|few|TRBJ1-2|TRBV20-1
TGCAGTGTTACAATGAACTATGGCTACACCTTC
CSVTMNYGYTF
>-|-|TRBJ1-1|TRBV29-1
TGCAGCGTCCCCAGCGGGGTGAAAGGAGATCCTGAAGCTTTCTTT
CSVPSGVKGDPEAFF
>-|few|TRBJ2-7|TRBV20-1
TGCAGTGCTCCCAAAACCTACGAGCAGTACTTC
CSAPKTYEQYF
>-|few|TRBJ2-3|TRBV10-1
TGCGCCAGCGGACCGGCATTATCCCCAGATACGCAGTATTTT
CASGPALSPDTQYF
>TRBD2|-|TRBJ2-1|TRBV20-1
TGCAGTGCTAGAGATCCTAGCGGGACTGAGCAGTTCTTC
CSARDPSGTEQFF
>-|few|TRBJ1-1|TRBV28
TGTGCCAGAGCCACGATGAACACTGAAGCTTTCTTT
CARATMNTEAFF
>TRBD2|many|TRBJ2-3|TRBV29-1
TGCAGCGTTGATGAAGCGGGAGGATTGGATACGCAGTATTTT
CSVDEAGGLDTQYF
>-|-|TRBJ2-7|TRBV2
TGTGCCAGCAGTGAACTGGGTTTTAGGGAGCAGTACTTC
CASSELGFREQYF
>TRBD1|-|TRBJ2-3|TRBV6-1
TGTGCCAGCAGTGAAGCATGGATGTACGACAGGGGCCTTCGGAATACGCAGTATTTT
CASSEAWMYDRGLRNTQYF
>-|-|TRBJ1-2|TRBV12-3/TRBV12-4
TGTGCCAGCAAAGAACACGGACCCCCACGGCGTGGCTACACCTTC
CASKEHGPPRRGYTF
>-|many|TRBJ1-2|TRBV4-2
TGTGCCAGCAGCCAAGAAGTGGCAGGGGAGAGTGGCTACACCTTC
CASSQEVAGESGYTF
>TRBD2|-|TRBJ2-7|TRBV11-1
TGTGCCAGCAGCTCCCGGACTAGCGCAGACTACGAGCAGTACTTC
CASSSRTSADYEQYF
>-|-|TRBJ1-1|TRBV20-1
TGCAGTGCTAGAGGTCTTGGGGGGCGCAAGAACACTGAAGCTTTCTTT
CSARGLGGRKNTEAFF
>TRBD1|-|TRBJ1-6|TRBV7-2
TGTGCCAGCAGCGCCAGAACCGGGACAGGCAATTCACCCCTCCACTTT
CASSARTGTGNSPLHF
>-|few|TRBJ2-7|TRBV28
TGTGCCAGCAGTTTCTATTTTCGGGGGTTCCACGAGCAGTACTTC
CASSFYFRGFHEQYF
>-|many|TRBJ2-7|TRBV29-1
TGCAGCGTTGAGGCAAAGATGGGCTCCTACGAGCAGTACTTC
CSVEAKMGSYEQYF
>TRBD1|-|TRBJ2-1|TRBV14
TGTGCCAGCAGCCCCGACAGGGGGCTCTACAATGAGCAGTCCTTC
CASSPDRGLYNEQSF
>-|-|TRBJ2-1|TRBV19
TGTGCCAGTAGTATTGGAGCAGTTTCCTACAATGAGCAGTTCTTC
CASSIGAVSYNEQFF
>TRBD1|few|TRBJ1-5|TRBV5-1
TGCGCCAGCAGCTTGCAGGGACAGCCCTATCAGCCCCAGCATTTT
CASSLQGQPYQPQHF
>-|-|TRBJ2-3|TRBV6-1
TGTGCCAGCAGTGAATCGGAGCTGCCCACAGACACGCAGTATTTT
CASSESELPTDTQYF
>-|few|TRBJ1-1|TRBV28
TGTGCCAGCAGTTGGGGATACTTGAACACTGAAGCTTTCTTT
CASSWGYLNTEAFF
>-|few|TRBJ2-1|TRBV9
TGTGCCAGCAGCGTAGGAGGACTCCAAGAGACCCAGTTCTTC
CASSVGGLQETQFF
>-|few|TRBJ2-3|TRBV11-2
TGTGCCAGCGGGCTCGGGACTCCCCACACAGATACGCAGTATTTT
CASGLGTPHTDTQYF
>TRBD1|-|TRBJ1-5|TRBV29-1
TGCAGCGGTGTAATGGCAGGGGGCCAGCATTTT
CSGVMAGGQHF
>-|-|TRBJ1-5|TRBV30
TGTGCCTGGAGTCCGTATAGCAATCAGCCCCAGCATTTT
CAWSPYSNQPQHF
>-|-|TRBJ1-2|TRBV7-2
TGTGCCAGCAGCTTAAGGCAGGGGTTCGATGGCTACACCTTC
CASSLRQGFDGYTF
>-|once|TRBJ2-7|TRBV11-2
TGTGCCAACAGCCCCCTCCCCCTAGATACCACCTACGAGCAGTACTTC
CANSPLPLDTTYEQYF
>-|-|TRBJ2-1|TRBV9
TGTGCCAGCAGCGTAGAGTCTACTGAGCAGTTCTTC
CASSVESTEQFF
>-|-|TRBJ1-2|TRBV25-1
TGTGCCAGCAGTGAATTTGACGCCGGCTACACCTTC
CASSEFDAGYTF
>-|many|TRBJ2-1|TRBV7-2
TGTGCCAGCAGCTTATTCGATGAGCAGTTCTTC
CASSLFDEQFF
>-|few|TRBJ1-1|TRBV28
TGTGCCAGCAGTTTACTCCGGGCAGGGCGCGCTTTCTTT
CASSLLRAGRAFF
>TRBD1|-|TRBJ1-1|TRBV20-1
TGCAGTGCCAAACAGGGGGCGGGAGCTGAAGCTTTCTTT
CSAKQGAGAEAFF
>TRBD2|-|TRBJ2-1|TRBV12-3/TRBV12-4
TGTGCCAGCAGCCTTAGCGGGAGCGGGAGAATAGGTAGTGAGCAGTTCTTC
CASSLSGSGRIGSEQFF
>-|-|TRBJ1-2|TRBV4-1
TGCGCCAGCAGCCAAGATCTTGGAACTCCAATAGCCACCTTC
CASSQDLGTPIATF
>-|few|TRBJ2-7|TRBV18
TGTGCCAGCTCACCACCGGACAACTACGAGCAGTACTTC
CASSPPDNYEQYF
>-|few|TRBJ2-7|TRBV2
TGTGCCAGCATCGAGGCCGGTACCTACGAGCAGTACTTC
CASIEAGTYEQYF